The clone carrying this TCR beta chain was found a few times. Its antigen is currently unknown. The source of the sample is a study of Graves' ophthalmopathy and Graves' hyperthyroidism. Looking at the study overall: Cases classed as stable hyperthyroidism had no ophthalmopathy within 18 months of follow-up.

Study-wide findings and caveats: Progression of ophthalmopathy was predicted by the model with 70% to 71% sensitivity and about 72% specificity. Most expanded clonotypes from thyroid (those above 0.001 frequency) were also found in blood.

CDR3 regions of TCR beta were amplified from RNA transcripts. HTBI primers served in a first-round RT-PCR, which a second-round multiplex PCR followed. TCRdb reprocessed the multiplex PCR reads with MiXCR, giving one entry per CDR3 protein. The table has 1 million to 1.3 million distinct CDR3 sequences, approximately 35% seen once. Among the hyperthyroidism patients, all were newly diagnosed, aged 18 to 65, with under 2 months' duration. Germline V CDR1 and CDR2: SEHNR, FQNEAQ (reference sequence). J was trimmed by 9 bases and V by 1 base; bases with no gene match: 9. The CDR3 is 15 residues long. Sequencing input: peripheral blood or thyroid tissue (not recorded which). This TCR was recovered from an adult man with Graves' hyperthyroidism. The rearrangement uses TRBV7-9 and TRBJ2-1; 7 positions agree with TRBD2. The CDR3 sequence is CASSLDGGFLSEQFF. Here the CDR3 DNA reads TGTGCCAGCAGCTTAGACGGGGGGTTCCTCTCTGAGCAGTTCTTC.